This entry is about one TCR beta chain. Germline loops: CDR1 SGHRS, CDR2 YFSETQ. V lost 4 bases, J lost 3 bases, and 11 bases stayed unmatched. The CDR3 sequence is 18 residues long. Original handling: Scientists estimated how many nucleated cells there were by amplifying reference gene primers. Clones were sequenced by immunoSEQ multiplex PCR, and TCRdb holds only the in-frame ones, with some missing. V, J and clone size were drawn from that table, and D and trimming were deduced from the DNA. This repertoire shows 200,000 to 300,000 clones, 90% found once; its top ten account for roughly 3.6%. This record belongs to a study of blood T cell repertoires in COVID-19. About the study: PBMCs, B-cell-depleted T cells, or T cells provided the cDNA or gDNA that made up the material.

Sequenced sample: peripheral blood. The chain recombines TRBV5-1 with TRBJ2-4; 12 positions agree with TRBD1. The sequence derives from a woman aged 40 to 50 with acute or convalescent COVID-19. The CDR3: CASSTGTGGSGGKNIQYF. CDR3 bases: TGCGCCAGCAGCACCGGGACAGGGGGCTCGGGAGGCAAAAACATTCAGTACTTC.